Below, 29 T cell receptor beta chains from the same sample are listed, as sequenced in a study of T-cell reconstitution after alpha-beta-depleted transplantation in children. This sample's TCRbeta library carried unique molecular identifier barcodes. Via MiXCR, TCRdb re-called the PCR reads, giving one row per CDR3 protein. The profile covers more than 3,500 distinct CDR3 sequences, with around 12% appearing a single time and about 29% taken by the ten largest. This specimen was PBMCs, mostly from graft donor cells, taken 60 days after TCRalphabeta/CD19-depleted stem cell transplant. The receptors stem from a male patient between 2 and 10 years old who had a stem cell transplant for acute lymphoblastic leukemia, so the T cells may come from the graft donor.

This clonotype was seen at least ten times. The chain uses TRBV28 and TRBJ1-5; 9 bases agree with TRBD1. The junction had 4 bases not matched to a gene; V was cut back by 2 bases and J by 5 bases. Germline V gene sequence: CDR1 MDHEN, CDR2 SYDVKM. This CDR3 spans 15 amino acids. The CDR3 bases are TGTGCCAGCAGTTTAGGACAGGGGTTTCATCAGCCCCAGCATTTT. This gives the protein CASSLGQGFHQPQHF.

By share of the sample, this clonotype is medium-sized. V usage is TRBV6-5 and J usage is TRBJ1-6; perhaps TRBD1 as D (5 bases). V lost 0 bases, J lost 6 bases, and 12 bases lay in between. This CDR3 contains 16 residues. Germline-derived CDR1 and CDR2 are MNHEY and SVGAGI. The CDR3 here is CASSYSQGVGNSPLHF. The CDR3 nucleotides read TGTGCCAGCAGTTACTCCCAAGGGGTGGGTAATTCACCCCTCCACTTT.

This clonotype has ten or more counts. This sequence joins TRBV7-9 and TRBJ2-7; D is ambiguous. CDR3 length equals 13 residues. CDR1 SEHNR and CDR2 FQNEAQ come from the germline V gene (reference sequence). V shed 5 bases and J shed 0 bases, with 8 bases lying between them. The CDR3 DNA reads as TGTGCCAGCAGCCCGGAGAACTCCTACGAGCAGTACTTC. This gives the protein CASSPENSYEQYF.

This clonotype was recorded at least ten times. This sequence joins TRBV12-3 or TRBV12-4 and TRBJ1-5, with 8 bases matching TRBD1. V dropped 6 bases and J dropped 4; count of bases not matched to a gene: 8. CDR3 size: 15 residues. The CDR3 sequence is CASRLGQGWNQPQHF. CDR3 DNA sequence: TGTGCCAGCAGACTCGGACAGGGTTGGAATCAGCCCCAGCATTTT.

In its sample, this clonotype is medium-sized. The chain employs TRBV28 and TRBJ2-3; 7 bases map to TRBD2. J was trimmed by 4 bases and V by 11 bases; bases with no gene match: 9. The CDR3 has 13 residues. CDR1 and CDR2 from the germline V gene are MDHEN and SYDVKM. The CDR3 region has the DNA TGTGCCTCGGGGGGAGGATTCCCAGATACGCAGTATTTT. Its protein is CASGGGFPDTQYF.

This clonotype has a count of ten or more. The chain uses TRBV6-5 and TRBJ2-2; D is ambiguous. Deletions cut 7 bases from V and 2 bases from J, with 17 bases between. CDR3 length: 16 amino acids. Germline CDR1 is MNHEY and CDR2 is SVGAGI. CDR3 coding DNA: TGTGCCAGCACCGAAAGGCCGATTGCAAACACCGGGGAGCTGTTTTTT. Translating gives CASTERPIANTGELFF.

The chain employs TRBV25-1 and TRBJ1-1; no reliable D call. CDR1 and CDR2 (germline): MGHDK, SYGVNS. V was shortened by 6 bases and J by 2 bases, with 10 bases between the two germline ends. This CDR3 is 13 amino acids long. Here the CDR3 DNA reads TGTGCCAGCAGCCCGGAGCGAAACACTGAAGCTTTCTTT. This encodes CASSPERNTEAFF.

By share, this clonotype ranks as medium-sized (0.01 to 0.1%). This rearrangement joins TRBV6-6 to TRBJ2-3, with D perhaps given as TRBD1 or TRBD2 (6 bases each). Trimming removed 0 bases at V and 1 base at J, with 8 bases between. The CDR3 spans 15 residues. CDR1 and CDR2 from the germline V gene are MNHNY and SVGAGI (reference sequence). CDR3 in DNA: TGTGCCAGCAGTTACTCGGGGGGCGGCACAGATACGCAGTATTTT. Residues: CASSYSGGGTDTQYF.

This clonotype has ten or more counts. The chain carries TRBV5-5 and TRBJ2-5, with D possibly TRBD1 on 6 matching bases. The CDR3 runs to 16 residues. The germline V and J ends were trimmed by 0 bases and 5 bases, with 17 bases remaining between them. Germline-derived CDR1 and CDR2 are SGHKS and YYEKEE (reference sequence). The CDR3 sequence is CASSLEGHRAGETQYF. The CDR3 nucleotides read TGTGCCAGCAGCTTGGAAGGGCACAGGGCAGGGGAGACCCAGTACTTC.

This chain connects TRBV3-1 to TRBJ2-5; the D gene is possibly TRBD1 (5 bases). Germline V CDR1 and CDR2: LGHDT, YNNKEL (reference sequence). The CDR3 loop spans 17 amino acids. V lost 10 bases, J lost 4 bases, and 28 bases lay in between. CDR3 sequence reads: CATTQGARFGSAETQYF. CDR3 nucleotide sequence: TGTGCCACCACCCAAGGGGCCAGGTTCGGGTCAGCAGAGACCCAGTACTTC.

Many counts were recorded for this clonotype. V usage is TRBV21-1 and J usage is TRBJ1-1; the table names TRBD1, a call not compared with the DNA. TRBV21-1 is described as a pseudogene. CDR3 size: 15 residues. In DNA form, the CDR3 reads TGTGCCAGCAGCAAAGGACAGACTATTAACACTGAAGCTTTCTTT. This translates into CASSKGQTINTEAFF.

The table lists this clonotype with many counts. CDR3 DNA: TGTGCCAGCAGTTTGGACAGGGTTTCCTACGAGCAGTACTTC. Encoded protein: CASSLDRVSYEQYF. V is TRBV2 and J is TRBJ2-7, with 8 bases matching TRBD1. The CDR3 contains 14 residues. From germline, CDR1 is SNHLY and CDR2 FYNNEI. The V gene end was trimmed by 5 bases and the J gene end by 1 base; junction bases not matched to a gene: 4.

At least ten counts were recorded for this clonotype. The J gene is TRBJ2-3, the V gene TRBV19, with D uncertain. The germline CDR1 and CDR2 sequences are LNHDA and SQIVND (reference sequence). The V and J ends lost 6 bases and 6 bases respectively, with 16 bases between them. The CDR3 totals 14 residues. The CDR3: CASRPATLRDTQYF. In nucleotides, the CDR3 is TGTGCCAGTAGACCAGCGACTCTAAGGGATACGCAGTATTTT.

This clonotype was recorded at least ten times. This chain connects TRBV7-9 to TRBJ1-6, with TRBD1 matching 7 bases. The V gene end was trimmed by 2 bases and the J gene end by 5 bases; junction bases not matched to a gene: 3. In germline, CDR1 is SEHNR, CDR2 FQNEAQ (reference sequence). This CDR3 spans 15 amino acids. The CDR3 region is CASSLQGTDNSPLHF. The CDR3 DNA is TGTGCCAGCAGCTTACAAGGGACAGATAATTCACCCCTCCACTTT.

This clonotype is medium-sized. This chain connects TRBV5-5 to TRBJ2-7, with D perhaps matching TRBD1 (5 bases). CDR1 and CDR2 from the germline V gene are SGHKS and YYEKEE (reference sequence). There are 14 residues in the CDR3. Trimming cost V 0 bases and J 3 bases, with 10 bases left between them. The CDR3 coding sequence is TGTGCCAGCAGCTTGGGAGACAGCCACTACGAGCAGTACTTC. It encodes CASSLGDSHYEQYF.

The table lists this clonotype with many counts. The chain links TRBV3-1 to TRBJ1-3, with D possibly matching TRBD1 (5 bases). CDR1 and CDR2 (germline): LGHDT, YNNKEL (reference sequence). The CDR3 loop spans 15 amino acids. V was cut by 4 bases and J by 8 bases, with 18 bases left in between. Here the CDR3 DNA reads TGTGCCAGCAGCCCCACGGGGTCAGGGTGGCACACCATATATTTT. This gives the protein CASSPTGSGWHTIYF. The variable domain in full, completed from reference TRBV3-1 and TRBJ1-3, reads DTAVSQTPKYLVTQMGNDKSIKCEQNLGHDTMYWYKQDSKKFLKIMFSYNNKELIINETVPNRFSPKSPDKAHLNLHINSLELGDSAVYFCASSPTGSGWHTIYFGEGSWLTVV.

This clonotype was observed once. The chain is built from TRBV7-1 and TRBJ2-7; maybe TRBD2 (5 bases). TRBV7-1 is reported as an ORF; its role is uncertain. This CDR3 has 14 residues. The germline V and J ends were trimmed by 3 bases and 0 bases, with 9 bases remaining between them. The DNA of the CDR3 is TGTGCCAGCAGCTCCGGGGTGCTCTCCTACGAGCAGTACTTC. It codes for CASSSGVLSYEQYF.

This sequence joins TRBV3-1 and TRBJ2-5; perhaps D is TRBD1 or TRBD2 (5 bases each). Germline V gene data show CDR1 as LGHDT and CDR2 as YNNKEL (reference sequence). The CDR3 sequence is 14 residues long. The V end was cut by 11 bases, the J end by 7 bases, with 23 bases between. The DNA of the CDR3 is TGTGCCTGCTCCCAAGAAGTGGGGGTAAGGACCCAGTACTTC. This codes for CACSQEVGVRTQYF.

Ten or more counts support this clonotype. This chain uses TRBV6-5 with TRBJ2-7; D might be TRBD1 (6 bases). CDR3 size: 14 residues. Per germline, CDR1 MNHEY and CDR2 SVGAGI. V was pared by 6 bases and J by 0 bases, with 12 bases between. CDR3 amino acids: CASRGQGSSYEQYF. CDR3 DNA: TGTGCCAGCAGGGGGCAGGGGAGCTCCTACGAGCAGTACTTC.

This clonotype was found many times. The rearrangement joins TRBV10-3 to TRBJ2-5; 10 bases agree with TRBD1. Losses at the gene ends were 2 bases for V and 3 bases for J; bases not matched to a gene: 3. The CDR3 totals 15 residues. Germline CDR1 and CDR2: ENHRY and SYGVKD. The CDR3 sequence is CAISEPGQGKETQYF. In nucleotides, the CDR3 is TGTGCCATCAGTGAGCCGGGACAGGGGAAAGAGACCCAGTACTTC.

There are many counts of this clonotype. The chain combines TRBV20-1 with TRBJ2-7; 11 bases map to TRBD2. The CDR3 has 15 residues. Germline V gene data show CDR1 as DFQATT and CDR2 as SNEGSKA (reference sequence). With V trimmed by 3 bases and J by 4 bases, 8 bases remained unmatched. In nucleotides, the CDR3 is TGCAGTGCTAGGGTTAGCGGGGGGGGAAGTTACGAGCAGTACTTC. This sequence encodes CSARVSGGGSYEQYF.

This clonotype was picked up many times. The chain has TRBV20-1 and TRBJ1-3; possible D gene TRBD1, 6 bases. V was clipped by 6 bases and J by 2 bases, with 8 bases between them. The CDR3 sequence is 12 residues long. Germline V gene data show CDR1 as DFQATT and CDR2 as SNEGSKA (reference sequence). In DNA form, the CDR3 reads TGCAGTGCCCGACAGGCTGGAAACACCATATATTTT. It translates to CSARQAGNTIYF.

This clonotype was counted at least ten times. The V gene is TRBV6-2 or TRBV6-3, the J gene TRBJ2-4, with 8 bases fitting TRBD2. Germline V gene data show CDR1 as MNHEY and CDR2 as SVGEGT. CDR3 size: 15 residues. V trimming: 5 bases; J trimming: 4 bases; junction bases outside the gene matches: 7. The CDR3 sequence: CASSLSPSGKNIQYF. The DNA of the CDR3 is TGTGCCAGCAGTCTGTCGCCTAGCGGGAAAAACATTCAGTACTTC.

This clonotype was counted at least ten times. The V and J genes are TRBV29-1 and TRBJ1-3; unclear D gene. V was shortened by 5 bases and J by 0 bases, with 8 bases between the two germline ends. Germline CDR1 SQVTM, CDR2 ANQGSEA. The CDR3 consists of 13 residues. The CDR3 nucleotides are TGCAGCGTTCAGTTCTACTCTGGAAACACCATATATTTT. It encodes CSVQFYSGNTIYF.

This clonotype was counted a single time. The J gene is TRBJ2-1, the V gene TRBV5-1, with TRBD2 matching 13 bases. The J segment lost 9 bases and the V segment lost 3 bases, leaving 6 bases of the junction unmatched. CDR1 is SGHRS and CDR2 is YFSETQ in the germline V gene. This CDR3 is built from 15 residues. The CDR3 region is CASSYTSGGAFEQFF. The CDR3, as DNA: TGCGCCAGCAGCTACACTAGCGGGGGGGCGTTTGAGCAGTTCTTC.

In its sample, this clonotype was seen many times. The V call is TRBV6-5, the J call TRBJ2-6; D is unresolved. The CDR3 is made up of 15 amino acids. Trimming pared 0 bases from V and 5 bases from J, leaving 8 bases between. CDR1 MNHEY and CDR2 SVGAGI come from the germline V gene. The CDR3 DNA sequence: TGTGCCAGCAGTTACTCAGGGTCCTGGGCCAACGTCCTGACTTTC. It specifies CASSYSGSWANVLTF.

This clonotype was picked up many times. The chain links TRBV28 to TRBJ2-7, with D maybe TRBD2 (5 bases). CDR1 is MDHEN and CDR2 is SYDVKM in the germline V gene. The V and J ends lost 11 bases and 0 bases respectively, with 14 bases between them. The length of the CDR3 is 13 residues. For the CDR3, the DNA is TGTGCCCACAGACTTGGGAGCTCCTACGAGCAGTACTTC. Translation gives CAHRLGSSYEQYF.

This clonotype is medium-sized within its sample. This chain links TRBV5-1 with TRBJ2-7, with D perhaps TRBD1 (7 bases). This CDR3 has 14 residues. Germline values: CDR1 SGHRS, CDR2 YFSETQ. Trimming pared 0 bases from V and 4 bases from J, leaving 11 bases between. The CDR3 nucleotides read TGCGCCAGCAGCTTGGCAGGGGGAGGTTACGAGCAGTACTTC. Translation: CASSLAGGGYEQYF.

This clonotype was observed many times. This chain connects TRBV7-9 to TRBJ1-2; a weak D match, TRBD1 (5 bases). Looked up from germline, CDR1 is SEHNR and CDR2 is FQNEAQ (reference sequence). This CDR3 region has 12 residues. V shed 3 bases and J shed 5 bases, with 7 bases lying between them. The CDR3 DNA reads TGTGCCAGCAGCTTGGGACCATATGGCTACACCTTC. Amino acids: CASSLGPYGYTF.